This T cell receptor (beta chain) was captured in a study (dated by TCRdb to between 2022 and 2023). Paper-wide results and their limitations: Further investigation, including longitudinal sampling and assessment of a control group, is stated by the authors to be required.

About this clone itself: Its recognized antigen is unknown. Per-nucleotide qualities are absent, and no much larger clonotype sits a single base away.

For CDR1 and CDR2, the germline V gene lists MRHNA and SNTAGT. There are 15 amino acids in the CDR3, from cysteine to phenylalanine inclusive. CDR3 DNA is the only sequence kept; it has 45 bases, read in frame from the first base. Relative to germline, V is 4 bases shorter and J is 0 bases shorter, with 13 bases between their ends. PBMCs were isolated from peripheral blood, and genomic DNA from unsorted PBMCs was used for TCR beta sequencing. TCR beta chain repertoires were profiled by survey-level sequencing on the immunoSEQ platform. For the original study's pipeline: Repertoire diversity was quantified as the inverse Simpson index, and CDR3 amino acid length spectratypes and V-J pairing frequencies were compared. To annotate clonotypes specific to SARS-CoV-2, CMV, influenza A and EBV, TCR beta CDR3 sequences were compared against VDJdb. TCRdb took over this immuneACCESS table, retaining in-frame rearrangements with V and J assigned. Such tables are incomplete; in checked studies, under half of the missing clones stem from an unresolved V gene, and the remainder is unexplained. Clone size and V and J calls were adopted from that table, with D and trimming inferred from the DNA. Across this sample there are about 68,000 clones, with roughly 93% seen only once. Roughly 4.5% of the sample is in the top ten clones.

The chain couples TRBV6-4 to TRBJ2-7; confidence is insufficient to name the D gene. Input material: PBMCs. The TCR sequence derives from a man aged 35 to 55 with rheumatoid arthritis. The sequenced DNA is TGTGCCAGCAGTGGCCCTGGTGGGGTCTCCTACGAGCAGTACTTC. The encoded protein is CASSGPGGVSYEQYF.